This entry lists 11 T cell receptor beta chains sequenced from one sample in a study of blood T cell repertoires in COVID-19. Clones were sequenced by immunoSEQ multiplex PCR, and TCRdb holds only the in-frame ones, with some missing. This sample has about 300,000 clones, with 88% found just once. Sequencing was carried out using peripheral blood. Every receptor here comes from a man younger than 35 with active or convalescent COVID-19.

The table lists this clone with a few counts. This chain connects TRBV6-4 to TRBJ2-3, with TRBD1 matching 8 bases. Germline values: CDR1 MRHNA, CDR2 SNTAGT. The junction had 5 bases not matched to a gene; V was cut back by 2 bases and J by 4 bases. The CDR3 consists of 15 residues. The CDR3 is CASSDGQGAADTQYF. CDR3 DNA: TGTGCCAGCAGTGACGGCCAGGGGGCCGCAGATACGCAGTATTTT.

This chain joins TRBV6-5 and TRBJ1-5; D is unresolved. Germline V gene lookup returns CDR1 MNHEY and CDR2 SVGAGI. With 8 bases removed from V and 0 bases from J, the gap between germline ends came to 11 bases. The CDR3 has 14 amino acids. The CDR3 DNA reads TGTGCCAGCTTCGAGTTGTATAGCAATCAGCCCCAGCATTTT. It encodes CASFELYSNQPQHF.

The chain's CDR3 is CASRGVTGYGVTEAFF. CDR3 nucleotide sequence: TGTGCCAGCAGGGGTGTCACAGGGTATGGTGTCACTGAAGCTTTCTTT. The chain uses TRBV2 and TRBJ1-1, with D tentatively TRBD1 (6 bases). The CDR3 is 16 residues long. CDR1 and CDR2 (germline): SNHLY, FYNNEI. V was clipped by 6 bases and J by 4 bases, with 21 bases between them.

A single count supports this clone. The chain recombines TRBV3-1 (or the pseudogene TRBV3-2) with TRBJ2-6; a possible D gene is TRBD2 (6 bases). Germline lookup yields CDR1 LGHDT and CDR2 YNNKEL (reference sequence). CDR3 size: 21 residues. V was trimmed by 6 bases and J by 3 bases, leaving 30 bases between them. The CDR3 DNA reads as TGTGCCAGCAGTCGTAAAAAACGGAGGTGGGACTTCGGGAGTGGGGCCAACGTCCTGACTTTC. Translating it yields CASSRKKRRWDFGSGANVLTF.

V is TRBV24-1 and J is TRBJ2-1, with a possible D match to TRBD2 (6 bases). Germline V gene sequence: CDR1 KGHDR, CDR2 SFDVKD. V lost 9 bases to trimming and J lost 6 bases, with 14 bases between them. This CDR3 contains 13 residues. CDR3 DNA sequence: TGTGCCACCGGTGGCCCAGCGGGCAATGAGCAGTTCTTC. Translated, it gives CATGGPAGNEQFF.

This chain links TRBV6-2 or TRBV6-3 with TRBJ1-1; maybe TRBD1 (5 bases). Germline-derived CDR1 and CDR2 are MNHEY and SVGEGT. V shed 4 bases and J shed 1 base, with 10 bases lying between them. This CDR3 has 14 amino acids. The DNA of the CDR3 is TGTGCCAGCAGTTCCTGGACACAGAACACTGAAGCTTTCTTT. Its translation: CASSSWTQNTEAFF.

The chain combines TRBV5-1 with TRBJ1-1; D is perhaps TRBD1 (5 bases). Germline loops: CDR1 SGHRS, CDR2 YFSETQ. CDR3 size: 13 residues. The germline V and J ends were trimmed by 5 bases and 1 base, with 9 bases remaining between them. CDR3 nucleotides: TGCGCCAGCAGTCGGCAGGGGAACACTGAAGCTTTCTTT. Protein: CASSRQGNTEAFF.

This clone was counted a single time. This rearrangement joins TRBV21-1 to TRBJ2-1; the table assigns TRBD2, which was not confirmed against the DNA. TRBV21-1 represents a pseudogene. The CDR3 contains 17 residues. The chain's CDR3 is CASSKAGGTPPYNEQFF. In nucleotides, the CDR3 is TGTGCCAGCAGCAAAGCGGGGGGGACTCCTCCCTACAATGAGCAGTTCTTC.

The rearrangement uses TRBV9 and TRBJ2-5, with D tentatively TRBD1 (7 bases). The CDR3 contains 14 residues. The V gene's germline CDR1 is SGDLS and CDR2 YYNGEE. V lost 4 bases and J lost 1, with 11 bases in between. The CDR3 coding sequence is TGTGCCAGCAGCCCGCAGGGGGGCCAAGAGACCCAGTACTTC. Its protein product is CASSPQGGQETQYF. The variable domain in full, with the rest retrieved from reference TRBV9 and TRBJ2-5, is DSGVTQTPKHLITATGQRVTLRCSPRSGDLSVYWYQQSLDQGLQFLIQYYNGEERAKGNILERFSAQQFPDLHSELNLSSLELGDSALYFCASSPQGGQETQYFGPGTRLLVL.

V is TRBV19 and J is TRBJ1-5; D may be TRBD1 (5 bases). Germline lookup yields CDR1 LNHDA and CDR2 SQIVND (reference sequence). The CDR3 runs to 15 residues. The V end lost 4 bases, the J end lost 2 bases, and 12 bases lay between the germline ends. The CDR3 reads CASSTRDLRNQPQHF. The CDR3 DNA reads TGTGCCAGTAGTACGCGGGACCTGCGCAATCAGCCCCAGCATTTT.

This chain links TRBV2 with TRBJ1-2; D unresolved. V lost 6 bases, J lost 0 bases, and 8 bases lay in between. This CDR3 comprises 13 residues. The germline V gene encodes CDR1 SNHLY and CDR2 FYNNEI. The CDR3 DNA reads TGTGCCAGCAGACACACACCTAACTATGGCTACACCTTC. Its protein is CASRHTPNYGYTF.